This passage covers 5 T cell receptor beta chains from one sample sequenced in a study of beta chain features in type 1 diabetes. Isolated RNA was reverse transcribed in full, so expressed TCRB transcripts were sequenced. Sequenced by immunoSEQ multiplex PCR; TCRdb stores in-frame clones only, minus some. The sample yields under 95,000 clones, about a third seen once. The sample was stem cell memory CD4+ T cells from blood. The origin of the receptors is a woman younger than 35 in good health.

In its sample, this clone was seen a few times. The J gene is TRBJ2-7, the V gene TRBV7-8; possible D gene TRBD1, 6 bases. CDR3 size: 12 residues. Trimming stripped 1 base from V and 7 bases from J, with 8 bases between. Germline CDR1 and CDR2: SGHVS and FQNEAQ. The CDR3 region is CASSLGGGEQYF. CDR3 DNA: TGTGCCAGCAGCTTAGGAGGGGGTGAGCAGTACTTC.

The rearrangement joins TRBV2 to TRBJ2-7, with 12 bases aligning to TRBD2. Germline CDR1 reads SNHLY; CDR2 reads FYNNEI. The CDR3 is 13 amino acids. With V trimmed by 3 bases and J by 6 bases, 0 bases remained unmatched. In DNA, the CDR3 is TGTGCCAGCAGTGAGACTAGCGGGAGCGAGCAGTACTTC. This codes for CASSETSGSEQYF.

This chain links TRBV27 with TRBJ1-2; D is possibly TRBD1 (6 bases). The CDR3 runs 16 residues. Germline CDR1 is MNHEY and CDR2 is SMNVEV (reference sequence). V dropped 2 bases and J dropped 0 bases, with 13 bases sitting between them. The CDR3 protein is CASSLLGGGSNYGYTF. The CDR3 bases are TGTGCCAGCAGTTTACTTGGGGGGGGCTCTAACTATGGCTACACCTTC.

The CDR3 DNA sequence: TGTGCCAGCAGTAGCGGGGACATCACAGATACGCAGTATTTT. Its translation is CASSSGDITDTQYF. This chain connects TRBV2 to TRBJ2-3, with D perhaps matching TRBD2 (7 bases). V lost 5 bases to trimming and J lost 2 bases, with 11 bases between them. Germline CDR1 reads SNHLY; CDR2 reads FYNNEI. CDR3 size: 14 residues. The full variable domain, in which reference TRBV2 and TRBJ2-3 provide the parts outside the CDR3, is EPEVTQTPSHQVTQMGQEVILRCVPISNHLYFYWYRQILGQKVEFLVSFYNNEISEKSEIFDDQFSVERPDGSNFTLKIRSTKLEDSAMYFCASSSGDITDTQYFGPGTRLTVL.

The sample holds a few counts of this clone. This rearrangement joins TRBV19 to TRBJ2-7; 8 positions agree with TRBD1. The CDR3 spans 14 residues. With 7 bases clipped from V and 0 bases from J, the junction kept 5 bases outside the gene matches. Germline V lookup: CDR1 LNHDA, CDR2 SQIVND (reference sequence). The CDR3 loop reads CASTSQGGSYEQYF. Written as DNA, the CDR3 is TGTGCCAGTACCTCACAGGGGGGCTCCTACGAGCAGTACTTC.